These 31 T cell receptor beta chains came from one sample sequenced in a study of human T cells and chemical hapten exposure. The time point: pre-sensitization, week 0. Treatment denoted: therapeutic diphenylcyclopropenone sensitization with weekly scalp DPC. Via MiXCR, TCRdb re-called the RACE reads, giving one row per CDR3 protein. The table lists more than 300,000 distinct CDR3 sequences, roughly 6% of them singletons. The sample here was whole blood, taken in connection with sensitization to the hapten diphenylcyclopropenone (DPC). These receptors originate from a woman younger than 35 with alopecia areata. Some clones in this sample may be carry-over from other donors' samples.

The CDR3 loop reads CASSLLGQGAEGYTF. The CDR3 DNA reads TGCGCCAGCAGCCTCCTGGGACAGGGGGCAGAGGGCTACACCTTC. This chain connects TRBV4-3 to TRBJ1-2; TRBD1 agrees at 12 bases. From germline, CDR1 is LGHNA and CDR2 YSLEER. V lost 4 bases and J lost 8; bases outside the gene matches: 8. This CDR3 region has 15 residues.

This clonotype was counted at least ten times. The J gene is TRBJ1-5, the V gene TRBV6-6, with no clear D. The CDR3 consists of 12 residues. Per germline, CDR1 MNHNY and CDR2 SVGAGI (reference sequence). The V gene lost 7 bases and the J gene lost 0 bases, with 4 bases spanning the gap. CDR3 bases: TGTGCCAGCAAGGATAGCAATCAGCCCCAGCATTTT. Its protein product is CASKDSNQPQHF.

This clonotype was recorded at least ten times. The chain employs TRBV29-1 and TRBJ1-3; perhaps TRBD1 as D (5 bases). Germline V gene data show CDR1 as SQVTM and CDR2 as ANQGSEA. Trimming cost V 4 bases and J 3 bases, with 16 bases left between them. The CDR3 loop spans 15 amino acids. The chain's CDR3 is CSVVTAGRGGNTIYF. The DNA of the CDR3 is TGCAGCGTTGTGACGGCAGGGAGAGGTGGAAACACCATATATTTT.

The V gene is TRBV15, the J gene TRBJ2-7, with 10 positions matching TRBD1. From germline, CDR1 is LNHNV and CDR2 YYDKDF (reference sequence). Germline trimming cut 1 base from V and 2 bases from J; bases unmatched to any gene: 2. The CDR3 is 15 residues long. The CDR3, as DNA: TGTGCCACCAGCAGAGCCGGGACAGGGGCCTACGAGCAGTACTTC. Protein sequence: CATSRAGTGAYEQYF.

This clonotype has just a few counts. This chain joins TRBV7-6 and TRBJ1-5; no reliable D call. Germline V CDR1 and CDR2: SGHVS, FNYEAQ. The CDR3 is 13 residues long. The V end lost 1 base, the J end lost 9 bases, and 10 bases lay between the germline ends. The CDR3 sequence: CASSLDRAGPQHF. In DNA, the CDR3 is TGTGCCAGCAGCTTAGATAGGGCTGGGCCCCAGCATTTT.

The sample holds many counts of this clonotype. This chain connects TRBV6-6 to TRBJ1-5; D might be TRBD1 (5 bases). The ends were cut back, 3 bases at V and 6 bases at J, with 12 bases in the middle. The germline CDR1 and CDR2 sequences are MNHNY and SVGAGI (reference sequence). The CDR3 is made up of 14 amino acids. The CDR3 loop reads CASSYGGKGQPQHF. In DNA, the CDR3 is TGTGCCAGCAGTTATGGGGGAAAGGGTCAGCCCCAGCATTTT.

The V call is TRBV24-1, the J call TRBJ2-3; D gene uncertain. The CDR3 is 12 residues long. Trimming removed 3 bases at V and 5 bases at J, with 5 bases between. In germline, CDR1 is KGHDR, CDR2 SFDVKD. The CDR3: CATSDPGDTQYF. The CDR3 DNA reads TGTGCCACCAGTGATCCAGGAGATACGCAGTATTTT.

This clonotype was seen ten or more times. The CDR3 protein is CASSLVNRHYEQYF. Here the CDR3 DNA reads TGTGCCAGCAGTTTAGTGAACCGTCACTACGAGCAGTACTTC. V is TRBV28 and J is TRBJ2-7; D remains ambiguous. V lost 2 bases, J lost 3 bases, and 11 bases lay in between. The CDR3 has 14 amino acids. The germline gives CDR1 MDHEN, CDR2 SYDVKM.

To note about this clonotype: No conserved phenylalanine or tryptophan is present at the end of the CDR3, so a read error is the likely explanation. This sequence joins TRBV29-1 and TRBJ1-1, with D uncertain. V was clipped by 4 bases and J by 4 bases, with 10 bases between them. CDR1 and CDR2 (germline): SQVTM, ANQGSEA. This CDR3 contains 12 residues. Here the CDR3 reads CSVAGYGTEAFL. DNA of the CDR3: TGCAGCGTTGCGGGGTACGGCACTGAAGCTTTCCTT.

The chain combines TRBV4-3 with TRBJ1-1; D not certain. This CDR3 is 15 amino acids long. The V end was cut by 0 bases, the J end by 2 bases, with 10 bases between. Germline values: CDR1 LGHNA, CDR2 YSLEER. The CDR3 DNA reads as TGCGCCAGCAGCCAAGATTCAGGATTAAACACTGAAGCTTTCTTT. It codes for CASSQDSGLNTEAFF.

This clonotype was counted at least ten times. This chain connects TRBV6-5 to TRBJ2-7; D could derive from TRBD1 or TRBD2 (5 bases each). CDR1 and CDR2 (germline): MNHEY, SVGAGI. This CDR3 spans 13 amino acids. V was clipped by 5 bases and J by 3 bases, with 11 bases between them. The CDR3 here is CASSPGRNYEQYF. In nucleotides, the CDR3 is TGTGCCAGCAGTCCGGGACGGAACTACGAGCAGTACTTC.

This clonotype came up a few times. The V gene is TRBV6-2 or TRBV6-3, the J gene TRBJ2-6; no reliable D call. V lost 3 bases, J lost 1 base, and 10 bases lay in between. The CDR3 length is 16 residues. The germline gives CDR1 MNHEY, CDR2 SVGEGT. The CDR3 spells CASSYIMMSGANVLTF. The CDR3 bases are TGTGCCAGCAGTTATATAATGATGTCTGGGGCCAACGTCCTGACTTTC.

The gene calls are TRBV4-2 and TRBJ2-1, with a possible D match to TRBD2 (7 bases). This CDR3 has 15 residues. Germline V gene sequence: CDR1 LGHNA, CDR2 YNFKEQ. Trimming stripped 4 bases from V and 4 bases from J, with 14 bases between. For the CDR3, the DNA is TGTGCCAGCAGCCTAGAGGCGGGGGCGTACAATGAGCAGTTCTTC. Encoded protein: CASSLEAGAYNEQFF.

This clonotype was counted many times. The V call is TRBV2, the J call TRBJ1-3, with D maybe TRBD1 (5 bases). Deletions cut 2 bases from V and 3 bases from J, with 29 bases between. Germline assignment: CDR1 SNHLY and CDR2 FYNNEI. There are 21 residues in the CDR3. DNA of the CDR3: TGTGCCAGCAGTGAACGAGGGTGGGTGGACATCGCCGAGGTCCGTGGAAACACCATATATTTT. Residues: CASSERGWVDIAEVRGNTIYF.

The sample holds a few counts of this clonotype. The chain combines TRBV11-3 with TRBJ2-5; D might be TRBD1 (6 bases). CDR1 is SGHNT, CDR2 YENEEA, per germline. This CDR3 has 14 residues. Deletions cut 5 bases from V and 1 base from J, with 11 bases between. CDR3 amino acids: CASSQTGSQETQYF. The DNA for the CDR3 is TGTGCCAGCAGCCAAACAGGGAGCCAAGAGACCCAGTACTTC.

The V gene is TRBV27, the J gene TRBJ2-1; the match to TRBD2 covers 11 bases. The CDR3 sequence is 16 residues long. With V trimmed by 2 bases and J by 4 bases, 4 bases remained unmatched. CDR1 and CDR2 (germline): MNHEY, SMNVEV (reference sequence). In DNA, the CDR3 is TGTGCCAGCAGTTTAACTAGCGGGGGTACATACAATGAGCAGTTCTTC. This sequence encodes CASSLTSGGTYNEQFF.

The chain combines TRBV3-1 with TRBJ2-1; a possible D gene is TRBD2 (7 bases). Germline lookup yields CDR1 LGHDT and CDR2 YNNKEL (reference sequence). The CDR3 consists of 16 residues. The V end lost 0 bases, the J end lost 3 bases, and 12 bases lay between the germline ends. For the CDR3, the DNA is TGTGCCAGCAGCCAAGATAGGGGGGGGCTCTACAATGAGCAGTTCTTC. Its protein product is CASSQDRGGLYNEQFF.

In its sample, this clonotype was seen many times. The CDR3 loop is CSVARQGLGEQYF. CDR3 DNA sequence: TGCAGCGTGGCAAGACAGGGTTTAGGCGAGCAGTACTTC. The chain links TRBV29-1 to TRBJ2-7; 7 positions match TRBD1. CDR1 and CDR2 from the germline V gene are SQVTM and ANQGSEA. CDR3 size: 13 residues. The trim removed 6 bases at V and 6 bases at J, leaving 11 bases unmatched.

This clonotype has ten or more counts. Written as DNA, the CDR3 is TGTGCCAGCAGTTCGCAAGACAGGGTGGGTACGCAGTATTTT. It specifies CASSSQDRVGTQYF. This chain joins TRBV28 and TRBJ2-3; 7 nucleotides agree with TRBD1. CDR1 and CDR2 from the germline V gene are MDHEN and SYDVKM. The CDR3 runs 14 residues. With 4 bases clipped from V and 8 bases from J, the junction kept 9 bases outside the gene matches. Drawing the rest from reference TRBV28 and TRBJ2-3, the complete variable domain is DVKVTQSSRYLVKRTGEKVFLECVQDMDHENMFWYRQDPGLGLRLIYFSYDVKMKEKGDIPEGYSVSREKKERFSLILESASTNQTSMYLCASSSQDRVGTQYFGPGTRLTVL.

The V and J genes are TRBV20-1 and TRBJ1-5; D gene unclear. The CDR3 length is 12 residues. Trimming removed 3 bases from V and 4 bases from J, with 7 bases in between. Germline CDR1 is DFQATT and CDR2 is SNEGSKA (reference sequence). Here the CDR3 reads CSARAVNQPQHF. The CDR3 DNA follows: TGCAGTGCTAGGGCAGTAAATCAGCCCCAGCATTTT.

This clonotype came up many times. The V gene is TRBV4-1, the J gene TRBJ2-3; D might be TRBD1 or TRBD2, each matching 6 bases. This CDR3 has 16 amino acids. Germline assignment: CDR1 MGHRA and CDR2 YSYEKL. V was shortened by 4 bases and J by 5 bases, with 19 bases between the two germline ends. CDR3 residues: CASSPIGGPGVDTQYF. As DNA, the CDR3 is TGCGCCAGCAGCCCTATCGGGGGCCCCGGGGTAGATACGCAGTATTTT.

Many counts were recorded for this clonotype. This chain uses TRBV6-5 with TRBJ1-1; TRBD1 aligns across 7 bases. The V gene end was trimmed by 5 bases and the J gene end by 7 bases; junction bases not matched to a gene: 13. CDR3 length: 15 amino acids. Germline V CDR1 and CDR2: MNHEY, SVGAGI. The CDR3 loop is CASSPTSTGRIEAFF. The CDR3 region has the DNA TGTGCCAGCAGTCCAACTTCGACAGGGCGGATTGAAGCTTTCTTT.

This clonotype came up a few times. V gene TRBV12-3 or TRBV12-4 combines with J gene TRBJ2-2; TRBD2 aligns across 8 bases. The ends lost 0 bases at V and 6 bases at J; junction bases unmatched: 12. The CDR3 consists of 18 residues. The CDR3 loop is CASSLAGKTGGLPGELFF. The CDR3 DNA is TGTGCCAGCAGTTTAGCGGGAAAAACGGGGGGGCTACCCGGGGAGCTGTTTTTT.

Ten or more counts support this clonotype. V is TRBV28 and J is TRBJ1-3; D uncertain. V dropped 10 bases and J dropped 2 bases, with 9 bases sitting between them. CDR3 length: 12 residues. Germline values: CDR1 MDHEN, CDR2 SYDVKM. The CDR3 region is CATESTGNTIYF. CDR3 sequence (DNA): TGTGCCACCGAGAGTACTGGAAACACCATATATTTT.

In its sample, this clonotype was seen many times. The chain is built from TRBV4-2 and TRBJ1-4, with D tentatively TRBD1 (5 bases). The CDR3 is made up of 17 amino acids. Germline assignment: CDR1 LGHNA and CDR2 YNFKEQ. The V end was cut by 2 bases, the J end by 7 bases, with 20 bases between. CDR3 nucleotide sequence: TGTGCCAGCAGCCAACCCCCCGGGGCCGGGGGGACTGAAAAACTGTTTTTT. Translated: CASSQPPGAGGTEKLFF.

The chain recombines TRBV6-2 or TRBV6-3 with TRBJ1-1; 8 bases map to TRBD1. The junction had 11 bases not matched to a gene; V was cut back by 2 bases and J by 0 bases. The CDR3 has 18 residues. Germline loops: CDR1 MNHEY, CDR2 SVGEGT. CDR3 loop: CASSYPGPGTGLNTEAFF. CDR3 in DNA: TGTGCCAGCAGTTACCCAGGTCCCGGGACAGGTTTGAACACTGAAGCTTTCTTT.

This clonotype was observed at least ten times. The chain joins TRBV16 to TRBJ1-6, with unresolved D. V gave up 4 bases and J gave up 0 bases, with 13 bases separating them. This CDR3 is built from 17 residues. The germline V gene encodes CDR1 KGHSY and CDR2 FQNENV. DNA of the CDR3: TGTGCCAGCAGCCCAGGCTTTTCCAGCTCCTATAATTCACCCCTCCACTTT. Translation: CASSPGFSSSYNSPLHF.

This clonotype was detected only a few times. This chain uses TRBV11-2 with TRBJ2-5; TRBD2 matches at 12 bases. The CDR3 extends over 15 amino acids. In germline, CDR1 is SGHAT, CDR2 FQNNGV. The J segment lost 5 bases and the V segment lost 2 bases, leaving 3 bases of the junction unmatched. CDR3 bases: TGTGCCAGCAGCTTACCGGGACTAGCGGGCGAGACCCAGTACTTC. Translating it yields CASSLPGLAGETQYF.

This clonotype appeared many times. J is TRBJ1-6 and V is TRBV5-4, with no clear D. This CDR3 is 14 amino acids long. Germline V gene lookup returns CDR1 SGHNT and CDR2 YYREEE (reference sequence). V lost 6 bases and J 14 bases, leaving 21 bases between the germline ends. The CDR3 nucleotides read TGTGCCAGCAACCCAGGAGCGGATCCGCTCTCCCTCCACTTT. Its protein product is CASNPGADPLSLHF.

This clonotype was counted between two and nine times. The chain employs TRBV27 and TRBJ2-7; D possibly corresponds to TRBD1 (6 bases). The length of the CDR3 is 15 residues. V lost 6 bases and J lost 1, with 16 bases in between. CDR1 is MNHEY, CDR2 SMNVEV, per germline (reference sequence). Here the CDR3 DNA reads TGTGCCAGCAGCAATACCGGGACACCTTCCTACGAGCAGTACTTC. Its translation is CASSNTGTPSYEQYF.

J is TRBJ2-1 and V is TRBV10-3; the D is unclear. This CDR3 is built from 13 residues. V shed 2 bases and J shed 6 bases, with 8 bases lying between them. Germline-derived CDR1 and CDR2 are ENHRY and SYGVKD. The CDR3 DNA sequence: TGTGCCATCAGTGAGACAGCTTTCAATGAGCAGTTCTTC. Translating it yields CAISETAFNEQFF.